The rows below give T cell receptor beta chains drawn from one sample of a study of early T cells in non-severe SARS-CoV-2 infection. A single record per CDR3 protein comes from TCRdb applying MiXCR to the 5' RACE reads. The repertoire holds about 20,000 distinct CDR3 sequences, with 5% to 6% as singletons. Specimen: whole blood, collected at baseline. These receptors were obtained from an adult who was a healthcare worker with PCR-confirmed SARS-CoV-2 infection or an uninfected control (not recorded which). Both conserved end residues are part of each CDR3. A D gene is named only where the DNA matches it firmly. The size field is filled for only some rows; it gives once, few, many or a size class.

CDR3aa	CDR3nt	d_gene	v_gene	abundance	len	j_gene
CASSQAAGTGFYEQYF	TGCGCCAGCAGCCAAGCTGCCGGGACAGGGTTTTACGAGCAGTACTTC	TRBD1	TRBV4-3	-	16	TRBJ2-7
CASSPGTVNSPLHF	TGCGCCAGCAGTCCGGGGACAGTTAATTCACCCCTCCACTTT	TRBD1	TRBV5-1	many	14	TRBJ1-6
CASSPLVLGTDTQYF	TGTGCCAGCAGCCCCTTGGTCCTTGGCACAGATACGCAGTATTTT	-	TRBV7-8	-	15	TRBJ2-3
CASSYMDREAYEQYF	TGTGCCAGCAGTTATATGGACAGGGAGGCCTACGAGCAGTACTTC	TRBD1	TRBV6-2/TRBV6-3	many	15	TRBJ2-7
CASSLGGAGNEQFF	TGTGCCAGCAGCTTAGGAGGGGCCGGCAATGAGCAGTTCTTC	-	TRBV7-6	-	14	TRBJ2-1
CSARRPGQGALLSYEQYF	TGCAGTGCTAGGCGCCCGGGACAGGGGGCCTTACTCTCCTACGAGCAGTACTTC	TRBD1	TRBV20-1	many	18	TRBJ2-7
CASSSGTSKKEQYF	TGTGCCAGCAGTTCCGGGACTTCTAAGAAGGAGCAGTACTTC	-	TRBV27	-	14	TRBJ2-7
CASSYPGTSGGPGTQYF	TGTGCCAGCAGTTATCCCGGGACTAGCGGGGGACCGGGTACGCAGTATTTT	TRBD2	TRBV6-6	few	17	TRBJ2-3
CASSSLAGRRTGELFF	TGTGCCAGCAGCTCCTTAGCGGGGAGGCGCACCGGGGAGCTGTTTTTT	TRBD2	TRBV5-4	-	16	TRBJ2-2
CASSPTSGGANTQYF	TGTGCCAGCAGTCCCACTAGCGGGGGGGCGAATACGCAGTATTTT	TRBD2	TRBV2	many	15	TRBJ2-3
CASSLGGLETQYF	TGCGCCAGCAGCTTGGGGGGGCTCGAGACCCAGTACTTC	-	TRBV5-1	-	13	TRBJ2-5
CASSLGALGSTDTQYF	TGTGCCAGCAGCTTAGGGGCGCTCGGCAGTACAGATACGCAGTATTTT	-	TRBV11-2	-	16	TRBJ2-3
CASSRQGVTYNEQFF	TGTGCCAGCAGCCGACAGGGGGTCACCTACAATGAGCAGTTCTTC	TRBD1	TRBV27	few	15	TRBJ2-1
CAISLGDEQYF	TGTGCCATCAGTTTAGGAGACGAGCAGTACTTC	-	TRBV10-3	few	11	TRBJ2-7
CASSYGVGQAAREQYF	TGTGCCAGCAGTTACGGGGTGGGACAGGCGGCGCGCGAGCAGTACTTC	TRBD1	TRBV6-5	-	16	TRBJ2-7
CASSPGTYYEQYF	TGTGCCAGCTCACCTGGGACATATTACGAGCAGTACTTC	-	TRBV18	-	13	TRBJ2-7
CASSPVVWEGTQYF	TGTGCCAGCAGCCCCGTGGTGTGGGAGGGTACGCAGTATTTT	TRBD2	TRBV28	-	14	TRBJ2-3
CVSSLVGANSPLHF	TGTGTCAGCAGCTTAGTAGGGGCTAATTCACCCCTCCACTTT	-	TRBV7-9	-	14	TRBJ1-6
CASSKTSYNEQFF	TGTGCCAGCAGTAAGACTAGTTACAATGAGCAGTTCTTC	-	TRBV6-2/TRBV6-3	-	13	TRBJ2-1
CASSLRRGQVNQPQHF	TGTGCCAGCAGCTTAAGGCGGGGGCAAGTTAATCAGCCCCAGCATTTT	-	TRBV7-2	-	16	TRBJ1-5
CASSYPEPQHF	TGTGCCAGCAGTTATCCGGAGCCCCAGCATTTT	-	TRBV6-2/TRBV6-3	many	11	TRBJ1-5
CASSLDRPNQPQHF	TGTGCCAGCAGCCTAGACCGGCCCAATCAGCCCCAGCATTTT	-	TRBV2	many	14	TRBJ1-5
CASSLSAGGGAPDTQYF	TGTGCCAGCAGTTTATCTGCCGGCGGGGGGGCCCCAGATACGCAGTATTTT	TRBD2	TRBV12-3/TRBV12-4	many	17	TRBJ2-3
CASRAPGASGYEQYF	TGTGCCAGCAGGGCCCCCGGGGCTAGCGGGTACGAGCAGTACTTC	TRBD2	TRBV6-5	-	15	TRBJ2-7
CASSLYRRNTGELFF	TGTGCCAGCAGCTTATACAGGCGGAACACCGGGGAGCTGTTTTTT	-	TRBV7-2	few	15	TRBJ2-2
CASSLARDLNTEAFF	TGTGCCAGCAGCTTAGCACGGGACCTGAACACTGAAGCTTTCTTT	-	TRBV7-9	-	15	TRBJ1-1
CASSPGVSEKLFF	TGTGCCAGCTCACCAGGGGTGAGTGAAAAACTGTTTTTT	-	TRBV18	-	13	TRBJ1-4
CSARGSNGANVLTF	TGCAGTGCTAGAGGCTCCAATGGGGCCAACGTCCTGACTTTC	-	TRBV20-1	many	14	TRBJ2-6
CASSYKGEQFF	TGTGCCAGCAGTTACAAGGGAGAGCAGTTCTTC	-	TRBV6-2/TRBV6-3	few	11	TRBJ2-1
CSAGPGQNTDTQYF	TGCAGCGCTGGACCGGGACAAAACACAGATACGCAGTATTTT	-	TRBV29-1	few	14	TRBJ2-3
CASRAGLTYNEQFF	TGTGCCAGTAGGGCAGGGCTAACCTACAATGAGCAGTTCTTC	-	TRBV19	-	14	TRBJ2-1
CASSKQGETQYF	TGTGCCAGCAGCAAACAGGGAGAGACCCAGTACTTC	-	TRBV11-3	many	12	TRBJ2-5
CASSPNGQNQPQHF	TGTGCCAGCTCACCAAACGGACAGAATCAGCCCCAGCATTTT	-	TRBV18	many	14	TRBJ1-5
CASSLGSYSNQPQHF	TGTGCCAGCAGCTTAGGTTCATATAGCAATCAGCCCCAGCATTTT	-	TRBV7-9	few	15	TRBJ1-5
CSAPTSGGNNEQFF	TGCAGCGCTCCGACTAGCGGGGGGAACAATGAGCAGTTCTTC	TRBD2	TRBV29-1	-	14	TRBJ2-1
CSAGDRFTDTQYF	TGCAGTGCCGGAGACAGATTCACAGATACGCAGTATTTT	-	TRBV20-1	many	13	TRBJ2-3
CASTLYGNTEAFF	TGTGCCAGCACCCTCTACGGGAACACTGAAGCTTTCTTT	-	TRBV7-9	many	13	TRBJ1-1
CASSSYTEAFF	TGTGCCAGCAGCTCCTACACTGAAGCTTTCTTT	-	TRBV5-6	-	11	TRBJ1-1
CASSSPTSGGRNEQFF	TGTGCCAGCAGTTCTCCGACTAGCGGGGGGCGGAATGAGCAGTTCTTC	TRBD2	TRBV28	many	16	TRBJ2-1
CASRRGGQWTDTQYF	TGCGCCAGCAGGAGAGGGGGGCAGTGGACAGATACGCAGTATTTT	-	TRBV10-1	-	15	TRBJ2-3
CASSYYVEQYF	TGTGCCAGCAGTTACTACGTTGAGCAGTACTTC	-	TRBV6-2/TRBV6-3	-	11	TRBJ2-7
CASSQDSGLNSPLHF	TGCGCCAGCAGCCAAGACTCGGGCCTTAATTCACCCCTCCACTTT	-	TRBV4-1	many	15	TRBJ1-6
CASSLQVSGANVLTF	TGTGCCAGCAGCTTACAGGTGTCTGGGGCCAACGTCCTGACTTTC	-	TRBV7-2	many	15	TRBJ2-6
CASGPSGLSYNEQFF	TGTGCTAGTGGCCCGAGCGGGCTTTCCTACAATGAGCAGTTCTTC	-	TRBV12-5	-	15	TRBJ2-1
CSATHGANVLTF	TGCAGCGCGACTCATGGGGCCAACGTCCTGACTTTC	-	TRBV29-1	many	12	TRBJ2-6
CASSQESSYEQYF	TGTGCCAGCAGCCAAGAGAGCTCCTACGAGCAGTACTTC	-	TRBV4-2	large	13	TRBJ2-7
CASRMRGGFGSGELFF	TGTGCCAGCAGAATGCGGGGGGGATTCGGATCCGGGGAGCTGTTTTTT	TRBD2	TRBV6-5	many	16	TRBJ2-2
CASSGFGAERDYTF	TGTGCCAGCAGCGGGTTCGGTGCCGAAAGGGACTACACCTTC	-	TRBV11-2	many	14	TRBJ1-2
CASGPQFTGDGYTF	TGTGCTAGTGGTCCGCAATTTACAGGGGATGGCTACACCTTC	TRBD1	TRBV12-5	-	14	TRBJ1-2
CASRLPGQGPDPLHF	TGTGCCAGCAGACTTCCGGGGCAGGGCCCCGATCCCCTCCACTTT	-	TRBV28	few	15	TRBJ1-6
CSVGPTDTQYF	TGCAGCGTTGGCCCCACGGATACGCAGTATTTT	-	TRBV29-1	few	11	TRBJ2-3
CASGVNTEAFF	TGTGCCAGCGGGGTGAACACTGAAGCTTTCTTT	-	TRBV5-8	many	11	TRBJ1-1
CVSNPRAGYGYTF	TGTGTCAGTAACCCAAGGGCTGGCTATGGCTACACCTTC	-	TRBV19	-	13	TRBJ1-2
CASSSQTGGDEKLFF	TGCGCCAGCAGCTCGCAGACAGGGGGCGACGAAAAACTGTTTTTT	TRBD1	TRBV5-1	-	15	TRBJ1-4
CTSSSLRGRETQYF	TGCACCAGCAGCTCCTTGCGGGGTCGGGAGACCCAGTACTTC	-	TRBV5-1	few	14	TRBJ2-5